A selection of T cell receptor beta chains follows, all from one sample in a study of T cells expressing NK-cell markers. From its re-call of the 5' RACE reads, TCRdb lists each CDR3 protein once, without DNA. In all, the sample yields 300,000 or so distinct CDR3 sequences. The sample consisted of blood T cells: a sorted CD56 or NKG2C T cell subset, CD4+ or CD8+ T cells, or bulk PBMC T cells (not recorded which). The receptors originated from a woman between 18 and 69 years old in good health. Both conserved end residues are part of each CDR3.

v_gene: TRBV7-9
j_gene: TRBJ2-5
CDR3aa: CASSLVVAGTQETQYF

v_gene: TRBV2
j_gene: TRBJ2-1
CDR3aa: CASSWGQGGYNEQFF

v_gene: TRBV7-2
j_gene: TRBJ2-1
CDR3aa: CASSFTSGGYNEQFF

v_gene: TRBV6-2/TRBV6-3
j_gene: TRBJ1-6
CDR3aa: CASSQRARAYNSPLHF

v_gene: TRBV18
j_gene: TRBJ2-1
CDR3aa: CASSPVGYNEQFF

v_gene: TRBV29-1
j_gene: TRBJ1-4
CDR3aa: CSVLDRETNEKLFF

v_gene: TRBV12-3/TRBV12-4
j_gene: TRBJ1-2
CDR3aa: CASSFRDRRSYTF

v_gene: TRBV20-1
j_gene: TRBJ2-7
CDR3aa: CSARDSGKTYEQYF

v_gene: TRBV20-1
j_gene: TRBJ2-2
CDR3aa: CSAFPSSSGRTGELFF

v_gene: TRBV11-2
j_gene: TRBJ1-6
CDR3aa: CASTRTGLSQMVPNSPLHF

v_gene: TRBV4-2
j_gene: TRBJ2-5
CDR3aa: CASSQEGAGGLETQYF

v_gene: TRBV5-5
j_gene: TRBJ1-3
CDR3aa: CASSLVDRAGGNTIYF

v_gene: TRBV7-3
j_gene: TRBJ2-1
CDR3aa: CASSLRGRGTYNEQFF

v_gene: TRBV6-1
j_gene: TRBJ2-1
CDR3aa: CASRPAWGGNEQFF

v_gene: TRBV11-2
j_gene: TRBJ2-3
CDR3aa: CASRSTGNGTDTQYF

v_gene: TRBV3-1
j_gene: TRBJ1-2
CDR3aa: CASSPSGQGRGYYGYTF

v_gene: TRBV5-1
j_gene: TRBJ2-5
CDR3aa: CASSLVRGPQETQYF

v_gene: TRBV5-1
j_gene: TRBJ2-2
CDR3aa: CASSSKRRLAANTGELFF

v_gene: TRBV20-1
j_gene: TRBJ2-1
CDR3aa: CSARAGRFFNEQFF

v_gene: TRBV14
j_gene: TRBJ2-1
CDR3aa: CASSQDTVAWGEQFF

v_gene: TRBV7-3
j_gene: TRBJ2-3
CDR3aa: CASSLTAGWWDTQYF

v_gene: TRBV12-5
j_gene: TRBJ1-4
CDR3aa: CASGLGAPQGHEKLFF

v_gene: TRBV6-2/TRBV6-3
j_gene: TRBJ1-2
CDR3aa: CASNRDRLNYGYTF

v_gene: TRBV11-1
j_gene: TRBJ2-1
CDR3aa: CASSPSRTSGHSYNEQFF

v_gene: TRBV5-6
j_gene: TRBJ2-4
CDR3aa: CASGTQQQLTIAKNIQYF

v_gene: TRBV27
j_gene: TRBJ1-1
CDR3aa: CASSPRIGNTEAFF

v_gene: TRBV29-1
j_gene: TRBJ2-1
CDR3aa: CSVEDIGGGPYNEQFF

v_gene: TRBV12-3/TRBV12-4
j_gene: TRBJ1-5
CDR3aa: CASRAEGGQPQHF

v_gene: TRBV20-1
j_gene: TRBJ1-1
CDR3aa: CSAMRGGIAEAFF

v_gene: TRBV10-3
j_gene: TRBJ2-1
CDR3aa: CAIRESEQGPNEQFF

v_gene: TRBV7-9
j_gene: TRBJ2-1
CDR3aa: CASSFSDVVYNEQFF